Below, 22 T cell receptor beta chains from the same sample are listed, as sequenced in a study of blood T cell repertoires in COVID-19. Some clones are missing from TCRdb's copy, which holds only in-frame ones; the method was immunoSEQ multiplex PCR. The table shows about 150,000 clones, with 84% occurring only once. Specimen: peripheral blood. These receptors originate from a human donor in a cohort sampled during active COVID-19.

The genes are TRBV5-1 and TRBJ2-2, with 11 bases lining up with TRBD2. J gave up 8 bases and V 2 bases, and 5 bases lay outside the gene matches. This CDR3 comprises 15 residues. The V gene's germline CDR1 is SGHRS and CDR2 YFSETQ. The CDR3 here is CASSFDLAGGGELFF. CDR3 nucleotides: TGCGCCAGCAGCTTCGATCTAGCGGGAGGTGGGGAGCTGTTTTTT.

This clone was found once. The chain joins TRBV19 to TRBJ2-1; 8 positions agree with TRBD1. The CDR3 spans 17 residues. The germline V gene encodes CDR1 LNHDA and CDR2 SQIVND (reference sequence). V was pared by 0 bases and J by 6 bases, with 10 bases of the junction left unmatched. In DNA form, the CDR3 reads TGTGCCAGTAGTATAGAAACTGGCAGGGGGCTCCTCAATGAGCAGTTCTTC. Its protein is CASSIETGRGLLNEQFF.

The CDR3 nucleotides read TGTGCCAGCAGTCCATCGCAGGTCACTGAAGCTTTCTTT. Residues: CASSPSQVTEAFF. This chain connects TRBV6-6 to TRBJ1-1; D is unclear. Trimming shortened V by 5 bases and J by 4 bases, and 11 bases separated the two germline ends. There are 13 residues in the CDR3. The germline gives CDR1 MNHNY, CDR2 SVGAGI (reference sequence).

CDR3 DNA sequence: TGTGCCAGCAGCCAACAGGGGGGCACTGAAGCTTTCTTT. This codes for CASSQQGGTEAFF. The genes are TRBV7-6 and TRBJ1-1, with 8 bases lining up with TRBD1. Germline CDR1 is SGHVS and CDR2 is FNYEAQ. This CDR3 contains 13 residues. The V gene end was trimmed by 5 bases and the J gene end by 4 bases; junction bases not matched to a gene: 3. The full variable domain, its missing parts supplied by reference TRBV7-6 and TRBJ1-1, is GAGVSQSPRYKVTKRGQDVALRCDPISGHVSLYWYRQALGQGPEFLTYFNYEAQQDKSGLPNDRFSAERPEGSISTLTIQRTEQRDSAMYRCASSQQGGTEAFFGQGTRLTVV.

This clone was detected only once. The genes are TRBV5-1 and TRBJ1-6; no reliable D call. In germline, CDR1 is SGHRS, CDR2 YFSETQ. Trimming cost V 0 bases and J 7 bases, with 11 bases left between them. CDR3 length: 15 amino acids. CDR3 region: CASSLGDSTNSPLHF. Written as DNA, the CDR3 is TGCGCCAGCAGCTTGGGCGACTCCACCAATTCACCCCTCCACTTT.

The V and J genes are TRBV19 and TRBJ1-2; D not resolved. CDR3 size: 12 residues. V was shortened by 5 bases and J by 0 bases, with 4 bases between the two germline ends. Germline assignment: CDR1 LNHDA and CDR2 SQIVND (reference sequence). CDR3 bases: TGTGCCAGTAGTGTCGCTAACTATGGCTACACCTTC. It translates to CASSVANYGYTF.

The chain combines TRBV3-1 (or the pseudogene TRBV3-2) with TRBJ1-2; tentatively, D is TRBD1 (5 bases). V shed 8 bases and J shed 0 bases, with 16 bases lying between them. The CDR3 runs 15 residues. Germline CDR1 and CDR2: LGHDT and YNNKEL (reference sequence). CDR3 nucleotides: TGTGCCAGCGGGGACCTGGGGGACTCTAACTATGGCTACACCTTC. Translation: CASGDLGDSNYGYTF.

This chain uses TRBV7-3 with TRBJ2-2; 10 nucleotides line up with TRBD1. The CDR3 has 15 amino acids. Germline lookup yields CDR1 SGHTA and CDR2 FQGTGA. The J segment lost 6 bases and the V segment lost 2 bases, leaving 3 bases of the junction unmatched. CDR3 nucleotides: TGTGCCAGCAGCTTAGGAGGACAGGGGGCCGGGGAGCTGTTTTTT. Protein: CASSLGGQGAGELFF.

As DNA, the CDR3 is TGCGCCAGCAGCCAAATGTGGGGGGATGGCTACACCTTC. This sequence encodes CASSQMWGDGYTF. V usage is TRBV4-1 and J usage is TRBJ1-2, with D possibly being TRBD1 (5 bases). The CDR3 spans 13 residues. V gave up 2 bases and J gave up 6 bases, with 10 bases separating them. The V gene's germline CDR1 is MGHRA and CDR2 YSYEKL.

The chain couples TRBV6-5 to TRBJ2-5; no reliable D call. Trimming removed 6 bases at V and 1 base at J, with 9 bases between. The CDR3 covers 13 residues. Germline values: CDR1 MNHEY, CDR2 SVGAGI. The CDR3 protein is CASRRGAQETQYF. CDR3 in DNA: TGTGCCAGCAGAAGAGGCGCCCAAGAGACCCAGTACTTC.

The rearrangement uses TRBV5-1 and TRBJ1-2; D remains unclear. From germline, CDR1 is SGHRS and CDR2 YFSETQ. The V gene lost 4 bases and the J gene lost 6 bases, with 16 bases spanning the gap. This CDR3 comprises 14 residues. For the CDR3, the DNA is TGCGCCAGCAGCATGGCCGGAGGCCAGAATGGCTACACCTTC. Protein sequence: CASSMAGGQNGYTF.

The chain carries TRBV3-1 (or the pseudogene TRBV3-2) and TRBJ2-5; D is unclear. Trimming removed 3 bases from V and 5 bases from J, with 16 bases in between. The germline CDR1 and CDR2 sequences are LGHDT and YNNKEL (reference sequence). The CDR3 has 15 residues. CDR3: CASSHGDPSVETQYF. CDR3 in DNA: TGTGCCAGCAGCCATGGAGACCCCTCGGTTGAGACCCAGTACTTC.

The chain employs TRBV5-4 and TRBJ1-2, with a weak D call TRBD1 (6 bases). Germline loops: CDR1 SGHNT, CDR2 YYREEE (reference sequence). V gave up 3 bases and J gave up 5 bases, with 14 bases separating them. The CDR3 runs 14 residues. CDR3 in DNA: TGTGCCAGCAGCTCGGGACAAGAACCTTATGGCTACACCTTC. It translates to CASSSGQEPYGYTF.

The J gene is TRBJ2-1, the V gene TRBV7-3; TRBD2 matches at 9 bases. Losses at the gene ends were 5 bases for V and 1 base for J; bases not matched to a gene: 9. Per the germline V gene, CDR1 is SGHTA and CDR2 is FQGTGA. The CDR3 totals 17 residues. The CDR3 DNA follows: TGTGCCAGCAGCCCAGACCCCCTAGCGGGATCCTACAATGAGCAGTTCTTC. Amino acid sequence: CASSPDPLAGSYNEQFF.

This chain joins TRBV9 and TRBJ2-1; D is possibly TRBD2 (5 bases). The germline V gene has CDR1 SGDLS and CDR2 YYNGEE. Trimming took off 1 base at V and 0 bases at J, with 11 bases between the two ends. The CDR3 spans 16 residues. CDR3 residues: CASSVSEGSSYNEQFF. The CDR3 region has the DNA TGTGCCAGCAGCGTATCTGAGGGAAGCTCCTACAATGAGCAGTTCTTC.

Only a few counts were recorded for this clone. The genes are TRBV6-4 and TRBJ2-7; TRBD2 agrees at 8 bases. Trimming removed 4 bases from V and 6 bases from J; junction bases left unmatched: 11. The CDR3 runs 15 residues. In germline, CDR1 is MRHNA, CDR2 SNTAGT. The CDR3 here is CASSAAGLASGEQYV. The CDR3 DNA reads TGTGCCAGCAGTGCCGCCGGACTAGCATCGGGCGAGCAGTACGTC.

This clone was seen a few times. The V call is TRBV3-1 (or the pseudogene TRBV3-2), the J call TRBJ2-7; 7 bases are a match to TRBD2. This CDR3 has 16 amino acids. Germline CDR1 reads LGHDT; CDR2 reads YNNKEL (reference sequence). J was trimmed by 2 bases and V by 6 bases; bases with no gene match: 13. The CDR3, as DNA: TGTGCCAGCAGTCCGACTAAAGGGAGGGGAACCTACGAGCAGTACGTC. This gives the protein CASSPTKGRGTYEQYV.

The table lists this clone with a count of one. V and J are TRBV7-9 and TRBJ2-1; 9 bases agree with TRBD2. The CDR3 length is 15 residues. V lost 4 bases, J lost 5 bases, and 6 bases stayed unmatched. The germline CDR1 and CDR2 sequences are SEHNR and FQNEAQ (reference sequence). The chain's CDR3 is CASSSGLAQNNEQFF. The CDR3 DNA sequence: TGTGCCAGCAGCTCCGGACTAGCGCAAAACAATGAGCAGTTCTTC.

This sequence joins TRBV18 and TRBJ2-7; TRBD1 matches at 7 bases. CDR1 and CDR2 from the germline V gene are KGHSH and LQKENI. The CDR3 covers 14 residues. V dropped 3 bases and J dropped 6; count of bases not matched to a gene: 8. The CDR3 sequence: CASSPAQGPSEQYV. The CDR3 DNA sequence: TGTGCCAGCTCACCGGCACAGGGGCCATCCGAGCAGTACGTC.

The V gene is TRBV5-6, the J gene TRBJ2-7, with D perhaps matching TRBD1 (6 bases). CDR1 is SGHDT and CDR2 is YYEEEE in the germline V gene. The V and J ends lost 0 bases and 1 base respectively, with 8 bases between them. This CDR3 comprises 14 residues. This chain's CDR3 is CASSLGQVSYEQYF. In DNA, the CDR3 is TGTGCCAGCAGCTTGGGACAGGTTTCCTACGAGCAGTACTTC.

This CDR3 is CASSQGAYEKLFF. In nucleotides, the CDR3 is TGTGCCAGCAGCCAGGGGGCGTATGAAAAACTGTTTTTT. This chain joins TRBV16 and TRBJ1-4; possible D gene TRBD1, 6 bases. Germline CDR1 reads KGHSY; CDR2 reads FQNENV. The V and J ends lost 3 bases and 6 bases respectively, with 8 bases between them. This CDR3 has 13 amino acids.

The chain carries TRBV6-5 and TRBJ2-7, with TRBD1 as a possible D gene (6 bases). V dropped 5 bases and J dropped 2 bases, with 16 bases sitting between them. This CDR3 is 15 amino acids long. Germline V CDR1 and CDR2: MNHEY, SVGAGI. In DNA, the CDR3 is TGTGCCAGCAGTCGTCCCGGGCAGGGGACCTACGAGCAGTACTTC. It translates to CASSRPGQGTYEQYF.